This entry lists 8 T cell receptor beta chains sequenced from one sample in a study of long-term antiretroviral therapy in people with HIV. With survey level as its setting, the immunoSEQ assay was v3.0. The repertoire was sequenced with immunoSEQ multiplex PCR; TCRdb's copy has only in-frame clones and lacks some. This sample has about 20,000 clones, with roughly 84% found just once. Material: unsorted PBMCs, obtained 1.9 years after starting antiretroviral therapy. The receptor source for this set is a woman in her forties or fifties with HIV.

The CDR3 here is CASRLAGEETQYF. Written as DNA, the CDR3 is TGTGCCAGCAGACTAGCGGGGGAAGAGACCCAGTACTTC. The chain carries TRBV10-3 and TRBJ2-5; 12 bases map to TRBD2. The CDR3 length is 13 residues. V shed 10 bases and J 3 bases; nucleotides not matched to a gene: 3. The germline gives CDR1 ENHRY, CDR2 SYGVKD.

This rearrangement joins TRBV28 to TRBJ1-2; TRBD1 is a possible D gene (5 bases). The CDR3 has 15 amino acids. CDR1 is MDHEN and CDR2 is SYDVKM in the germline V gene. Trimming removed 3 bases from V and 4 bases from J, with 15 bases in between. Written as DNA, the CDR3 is TGTGCCAGCAGTTTTGTAGGCAGGGTCTCCTATGGCTACACCTTC. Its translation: CASSFVGRVSYGYTF.

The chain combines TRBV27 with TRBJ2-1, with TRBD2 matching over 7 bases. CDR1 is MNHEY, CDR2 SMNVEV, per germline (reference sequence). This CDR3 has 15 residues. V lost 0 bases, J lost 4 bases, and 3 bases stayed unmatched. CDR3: CASSLSVGGYNEQFF. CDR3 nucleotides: TGTGCCAGCAGTTTATCGGTGGGGGGGTACAATGAGCAGTTCTTC.

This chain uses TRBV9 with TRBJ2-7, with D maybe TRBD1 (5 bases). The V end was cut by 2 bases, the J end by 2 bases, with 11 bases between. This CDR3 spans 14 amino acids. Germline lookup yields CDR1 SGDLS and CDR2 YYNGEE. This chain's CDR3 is CASSVSLGAYEQYF. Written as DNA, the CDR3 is TGTGCCAGCAGCGTTTCCCTAGGGGCCTACGAGCAGTACTTC. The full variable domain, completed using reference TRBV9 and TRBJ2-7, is DSGVTQTPKHLITATGQRVTLRCSPRSGDLSVYWYQQSLDQGLQFLIQYYNGEERAKGNILERFSAQQFPDLHSELNLSSLELGDSALYFCASSVSLGAYEQYFGPGTRLTVT.

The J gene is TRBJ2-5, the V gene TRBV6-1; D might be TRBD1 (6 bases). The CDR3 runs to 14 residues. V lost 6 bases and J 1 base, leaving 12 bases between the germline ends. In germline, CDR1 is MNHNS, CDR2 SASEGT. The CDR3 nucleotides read TGTGCCAGCAGATTCCGGGACACCCAAGAGACCCAGTACTTC. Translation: CASRFRDTQETQYF.

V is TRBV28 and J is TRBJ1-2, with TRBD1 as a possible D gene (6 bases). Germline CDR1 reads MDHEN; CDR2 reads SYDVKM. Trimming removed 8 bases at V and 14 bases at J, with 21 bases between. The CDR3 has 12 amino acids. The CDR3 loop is CASSGPGAAETF. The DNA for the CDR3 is TGTGCCAGCTCTGGTCCAGGGGCAGCCGAGACCTTC.

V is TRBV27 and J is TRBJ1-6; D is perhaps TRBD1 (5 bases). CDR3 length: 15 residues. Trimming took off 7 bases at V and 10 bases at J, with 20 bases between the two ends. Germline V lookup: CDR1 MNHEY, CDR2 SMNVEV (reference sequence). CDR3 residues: CASKTVQRWGSPLHF. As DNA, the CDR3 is TGTGCCAGCAAAACGGTGCAGAGGTGGGGGTCACCCCTCCACTTT.

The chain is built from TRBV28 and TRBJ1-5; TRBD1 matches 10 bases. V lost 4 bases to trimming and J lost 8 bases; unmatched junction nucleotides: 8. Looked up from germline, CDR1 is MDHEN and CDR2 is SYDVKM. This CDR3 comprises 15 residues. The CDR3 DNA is TGTGCCAGCAGTTCCCTCCCGGACAGGGGGGAGCCCCAGCATTTT. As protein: CASSSLPDRGEPQHF.